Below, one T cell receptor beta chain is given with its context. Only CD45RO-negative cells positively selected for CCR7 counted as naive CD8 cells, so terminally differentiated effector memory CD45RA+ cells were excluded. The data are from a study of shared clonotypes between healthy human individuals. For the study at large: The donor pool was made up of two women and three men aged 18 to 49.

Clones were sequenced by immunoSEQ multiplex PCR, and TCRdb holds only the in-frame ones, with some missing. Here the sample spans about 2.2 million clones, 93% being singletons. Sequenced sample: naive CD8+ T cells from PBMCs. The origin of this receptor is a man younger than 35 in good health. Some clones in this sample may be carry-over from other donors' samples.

CDR3 residues: CASSLFGLAGGPSTDTQYF. In DNA, the CDR3 is TGTGCCAGCAGCTTATTTGGACTAGCGGGAGGCCCTAGCACAGATACGCAGTATTTT. This chain uses TRBV7-9 with TRBJ2-3, with TRBD2 matching over 14 bases. CDR3 length: 19 residues. The V gene's germline CDR1 is SEHNR and CDR2 FQNEAQ (reference sequence). The V gene end was trimmed by 2 bases and the J gene end by 0 bases; junction bases not matched to a gene: 7.